Reported below is one T cell receptor beta chain. Study processing details: Estimation of nucleated cell counts was performed using reference gene primer amplification. Assay: immunoSEQ multiplex PCR; the TCRdb copy retains only in-frame clones and omits some. V and J calls and clone size are those listed in that table; D and trimming were worked out from the DNA. The repertoire holds roughly 250,000 clones, with 70% to 90% as singletons. This entry is derived from a study of blood T cell repertoires in COVID-19. Study-level information: From T cells, B-cell-depleted T cells, or PBMCs came the material, which was cDNA or gDNA.

V lost 0 bases and J lost 2, with 13 bases in between. Germline CDR1 reads LGHDT; CDR2 reads YNNKEL (reference sequence). The CDR3 is made up of 17 amino acids. Across about two dozen US areas, participants ranged in age from roughly 18 to 89 years. Participants were placed into cohorts based on the clinical history they reported. The specimen was PBMCs or T cells enriched from blood (not recorded which). The clonotype was recovered from a woman in her 30s who had recovered from COVID-19. The chain links TRBV3-1 (or the pseudogene TRBV3-2) to TRBJ2-2; D gene ambiguous. The CDR3 region has the DNA TGTGCCAGCAGCCAAGATTTGACTTTCCATAACACCGGGGAGCTGTTTTTT. This translates into CASSQDLTFHNTGELFF.